This T cell receptor beta chain appears in the sequencing data of a study of cytomegalovirus exposure and HLA in healthy donors. Study background: A data release that came early held 75 million to 85 million unique TCRs from HLA-typed donors.

Study results and caveats: The presence/absence work took it that sequencing depth was about the same across donors. Among donors in an Asian-associated ancestry cluster, a later analysis reportedly found fewer N-insertions than the approximately 670-donor mean. Later analysis identified 15,000 to 20,000 TCR beta sequences associated with HLA alleles, using a false discovery rate threshold of 0.05.

Points on this clone: What it binds is unknown.

PCR employed 60 Vbeta and 13 Jbeta primers. Produced via immunoSEQ multiplex PCR; TCRdb's table is partial and in-frame only. The table records 95,000 to 150,000 clones, over 70% of them present only once. Trimming took 4 bases from V and 4 from J, leaving 16 bases between them. The CDR3 has 15 amino acids. The germline gives CDR1 MGHRA, CDR2 YSYEKL. The rearrangement joins TRBV4-1 to TRBJ1-2, with D perhaps matching TRBD1 (6 bases). The source is a woman in her forties or fifties in good health and CMV-seropositive. The sequenced material came from PBMCs. CDR3 region: CASSPPGGGGYGYTF. The DNA of the CDR3 is TGCGCCAGCAGCCCCCCGGGAGGGGGGGGCTATGGCTACACCTTC.